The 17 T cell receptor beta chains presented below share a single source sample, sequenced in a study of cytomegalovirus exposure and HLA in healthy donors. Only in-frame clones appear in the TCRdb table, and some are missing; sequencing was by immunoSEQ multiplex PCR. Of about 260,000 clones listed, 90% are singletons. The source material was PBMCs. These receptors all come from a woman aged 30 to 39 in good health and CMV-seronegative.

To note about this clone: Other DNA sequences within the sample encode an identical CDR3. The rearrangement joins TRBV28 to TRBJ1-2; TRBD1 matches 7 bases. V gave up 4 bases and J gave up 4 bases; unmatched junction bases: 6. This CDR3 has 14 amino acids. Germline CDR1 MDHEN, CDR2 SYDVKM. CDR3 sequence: CASSSTGTFYGYTF. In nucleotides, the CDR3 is TGTGCCAGCAGTTCGACAGGGACCTTCTATGGCTACACCTTC.

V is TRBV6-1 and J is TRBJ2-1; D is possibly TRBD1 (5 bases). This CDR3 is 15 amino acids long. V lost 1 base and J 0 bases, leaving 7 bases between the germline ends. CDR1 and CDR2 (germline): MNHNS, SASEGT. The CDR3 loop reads CASSEVQVSYNEQFF. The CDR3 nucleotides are TGTGCCAGCAGTGAAGTACAGGTCTCCTACAATGAGCAGTTCTTC.

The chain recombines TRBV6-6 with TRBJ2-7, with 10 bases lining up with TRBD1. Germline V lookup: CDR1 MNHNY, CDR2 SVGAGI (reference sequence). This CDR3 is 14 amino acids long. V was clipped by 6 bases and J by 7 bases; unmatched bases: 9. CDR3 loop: CASRQGQGSGEQYF. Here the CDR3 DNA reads TGTGCCAGCAGACAGGGACAGGGGTCAGGGGAGCAGTACTTC.

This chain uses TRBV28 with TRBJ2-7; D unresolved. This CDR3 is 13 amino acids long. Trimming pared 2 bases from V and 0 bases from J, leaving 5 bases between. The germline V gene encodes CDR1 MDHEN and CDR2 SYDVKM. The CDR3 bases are TGTGCCAGCAGTTTAGTGCACTCCTACGAGCAGTACTTC. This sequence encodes CASSLVHSYEQYF.

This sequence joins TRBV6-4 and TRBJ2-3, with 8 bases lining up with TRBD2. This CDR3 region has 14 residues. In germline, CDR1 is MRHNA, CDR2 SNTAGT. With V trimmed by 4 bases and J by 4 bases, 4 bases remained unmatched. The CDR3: CASSVSAGADTQYF. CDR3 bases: TGTGCCAGCAGTGTTTCAGCGGGAGCAGATACGCAGTATTTT.

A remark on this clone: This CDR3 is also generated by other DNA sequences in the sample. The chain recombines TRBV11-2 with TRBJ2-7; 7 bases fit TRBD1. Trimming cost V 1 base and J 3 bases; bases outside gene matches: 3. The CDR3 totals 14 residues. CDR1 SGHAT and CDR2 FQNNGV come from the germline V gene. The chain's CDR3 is CASSLGQGNYEQYF. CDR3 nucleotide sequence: TGTGCCAGCAGCTTAGGACAGGGCAACTACGAGCAGTACTTC.

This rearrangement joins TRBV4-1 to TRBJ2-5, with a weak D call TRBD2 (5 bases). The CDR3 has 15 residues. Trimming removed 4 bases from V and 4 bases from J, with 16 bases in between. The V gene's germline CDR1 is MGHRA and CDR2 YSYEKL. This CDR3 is CASSLPSGLGETQYF. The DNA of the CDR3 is TGCGCCAGCAGCCTCCCTTCGGGATTGGGAGAGACCCAGTACTTC.

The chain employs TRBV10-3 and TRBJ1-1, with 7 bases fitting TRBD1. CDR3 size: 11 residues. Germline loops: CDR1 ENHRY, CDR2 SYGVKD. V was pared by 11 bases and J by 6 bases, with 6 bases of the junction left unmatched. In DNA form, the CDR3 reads TGTGCCCCGCAGGGGGTTGCTGAAGCTTTCTTT. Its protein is CAPQGVAEAFF.

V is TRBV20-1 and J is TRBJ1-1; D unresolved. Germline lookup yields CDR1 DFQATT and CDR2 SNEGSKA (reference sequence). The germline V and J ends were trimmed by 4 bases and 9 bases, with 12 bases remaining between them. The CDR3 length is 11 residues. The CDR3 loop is CSATTSSQAFF. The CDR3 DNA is TGCAGTGCTACGACCTCCTCACAAGCTTTCTTT.

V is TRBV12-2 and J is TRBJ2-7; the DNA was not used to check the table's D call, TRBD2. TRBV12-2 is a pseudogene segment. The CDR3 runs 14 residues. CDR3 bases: TGTGCAAGTCGCTTAGGGGTCGGGTACTACGAGCAGTACTTC. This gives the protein CASRLGVGYYEQYF.

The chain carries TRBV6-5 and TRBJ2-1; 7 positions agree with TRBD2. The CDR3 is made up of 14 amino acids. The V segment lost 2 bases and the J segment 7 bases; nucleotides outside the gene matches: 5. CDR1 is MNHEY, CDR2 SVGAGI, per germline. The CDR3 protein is CASSYAGAVNEQFF. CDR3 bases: TGTGCCAGCAGTTACGCGGGAGCTGTAAATGAGCAGTTCTTC.

The CDR3 coding sequence is TGTGCCAGCAGCTTGGCCGATGGCTACACCTTC. Amino acids: CASSLADGYTF. V usage is TRBV7-9 and J usage is TRBJ1-2; D not resolved. Germline V gene lookup returns CDR1 SEHNR and CDR2 FQNEAQ (reference sequence). The V end was cut by 3 bases, the J end by 6 bases, with 5 bases between. This CDR3 is 11 amino acids long.

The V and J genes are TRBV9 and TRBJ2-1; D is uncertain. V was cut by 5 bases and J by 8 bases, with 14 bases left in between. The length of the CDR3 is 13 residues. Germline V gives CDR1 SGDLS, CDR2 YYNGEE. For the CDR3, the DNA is TGTGCCAGCAGTGACTCTCTCACGGATGAGCAGTTCTTC. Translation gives CASSDSLTDEQFF. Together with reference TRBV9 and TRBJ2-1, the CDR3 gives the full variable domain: DSGVTQTPKHLITATGQRVTLRCSPRSGDLSVYWYQQSLDQGLQFLIQYYNGEERAKGNILERFSAQQFPDLHSELNLSSLELGDSALYFCASSDSLTDEQFFGPGTRLTVL.

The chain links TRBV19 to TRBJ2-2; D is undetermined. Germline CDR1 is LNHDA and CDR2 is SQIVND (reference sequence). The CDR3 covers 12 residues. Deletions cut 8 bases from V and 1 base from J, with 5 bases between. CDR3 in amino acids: CASVGNTGELFF. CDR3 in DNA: TGTGCCAGTGTGGGGAACACCGGGGAGCTGTTTTTT.

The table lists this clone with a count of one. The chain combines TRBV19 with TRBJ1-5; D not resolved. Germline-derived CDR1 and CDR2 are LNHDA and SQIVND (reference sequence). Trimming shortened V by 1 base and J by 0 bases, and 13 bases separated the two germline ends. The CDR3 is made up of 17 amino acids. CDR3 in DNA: TGTGCCAGTAGTATAGGGGATAGAACCGATAGCAATCAGCCCCAGCATTTT. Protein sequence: CASSIGDRTDSNQPQHF.

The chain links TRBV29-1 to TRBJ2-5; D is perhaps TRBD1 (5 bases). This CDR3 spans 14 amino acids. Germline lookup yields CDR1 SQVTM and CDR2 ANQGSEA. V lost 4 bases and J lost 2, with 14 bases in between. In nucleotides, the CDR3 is TGCAGCGTTGTAGGGGCGAATAGTCAAGAGACCCAGTACTTC. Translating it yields CSVVGANSQETQYF.

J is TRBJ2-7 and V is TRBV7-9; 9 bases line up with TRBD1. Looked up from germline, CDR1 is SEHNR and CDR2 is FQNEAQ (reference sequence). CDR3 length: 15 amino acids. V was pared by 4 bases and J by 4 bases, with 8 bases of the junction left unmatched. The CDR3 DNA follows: TGTGCCAGCAGCTGGGAACAGGGGGCTAAGTACGAGCAGTACTTC. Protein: CASSWEQGAKYEQYF.